Listed here are 30 T cell receptor beta chains from one sample, sequenced in a study of control samples from healthy donors and cancer patients. Clones were sequenced by immunoSEQ multiplex PCR, and TCRdb holds only the in-frame ones, with some missing. The sample includes 150,000 to 200,000 clones, around 89% of them seen just once. Source material: blood. Source of these receptors: a woman in her fifties or sixties in good health.

This clone was counted a single time. V is TRBV9 and J is TRBJ2-7; no clear D. The CDR3 covers 13 residues. Germline V gene lookup returns CDR1 SGDLS and CDR2 YYNGEE. Trimming removed 0 bases from V and 2 bases from J, with 6 bases in between. CDR3 sequence reads: CASSVGGTYEQYF. For the CDR3, the DNA is TGTGCCAGCAGCGTAGGGGGAACCTACGAGCAGTACTTC.

The genes are TRBV12-5 and TRBJ1-1, with D perhaps matching TRBD1 (5 bases). CDR3 length equals 16 residues. Deletions cut 2 bases from V and 4 bases from J, with 17 bases between. Germline V CDR1 and CDR2: LGHNT, FRNRAP. CDR3 nucleotides: TGTGCTAGTGGTTTGTCAAGCGGGGGGTTGAGCACTGAAGCTTTCTTT. Translation: CASGLSSGGLSTEAFF.

This chain joins TRBV27 and TRBJ2-1, with 12 positions matching TRBD2. The V and J ends lost 2 bases and 7 bases, in that order; junction bases with no gene match: 6. The length of the CDR3 is 16 residues. Germline CDR1 is MNHEY and CDR2 is SMNVEV (reference sequence). The CDR3 sequence is CASSLVGLAGRNEQFF. CDR3 nucleotides: TGTGCCAGCAGTTTAGTAGGACTAGCGGGGAGAAATGAGCAGTTCTTC.

The chain uses TRBV5-5 and TRBJ1-3; no clear D. CDR1 SGHKS and CDR2 YYEKEE come from the germline V gene (reference sequence). V was trimmed by 1 base and J by 2 bases, leaving 4 bases between them. The CDR3 extends over 13 amino acids. As DNA, the CDR3 is TGTGCCAGCAGCTTGAGACCTGGAAACACCATATATTTT. This gives the protein CASSLRPGNTIYF. Drawing the rest from reference TRBV5-5 and TRBJ1-3, the complete variable domain is DAGVTQSPTHLIKTRGQQVTLRCSPISGHKSVSWYQQVLGQGPQFIFQYYEKEERGRGNFPDRFSARQFPNYSSELNVNALLLGDSALYLCASSLRPGNTIYFGEGSWLTVV.

The table lists this clone with a count of one. The chain carries TRBV3-1 (or the pseudogene TRBV3-2) and TRBJ2-2; unclear D gene. Trimming left V 3 bases short and J 6 bases short, with 17 bases between. Germline assignment: CDR1 LGHDT and CDR2 YNNKEL (reference sequence). The CDR3 covers 16 residues. CDR3 in DNA: TGTGCCAGCAGCCATTTGAGGCTAGGTGTCTCCGGGGAGCTGTTTTTT. It translates to CASSHLRLGVSGELFF.

The rearrangement uses TRBV7-3 and TRBJ2-3; D is uncertain. CDR3 length: 14 amino acids. V was shortened by 6 bases and J by 0 bases, with 10 bases between the two germline ends. Germline loops: CDR1 SGHTA, CDR2 FQGTGA. CDR3 in DNA: TGTGCCAGCAGAAGGTCCTCCAGCACAGATACGCAGTATTTT. Protein product: CASRRSSSTDTQYF.

This sequence joins TRBV30 and TRBJ1-2, with D maybe TRBD1 (5 bases). Trimming cost V 3 bases and J 8 bases, with 16 bases left between them. CDR1 GTSNPN and CDR2 SVGIG come from the germline V gene (reference sequence). CDR3 size: 13 residues. CDR3 sequence reads: CAWSYTGPGGYTF. CDR3 in DNA: TGTGCCTGGAGCTACACAGGCCCGGGGGGCTACACCTTC.

This chain links TRBV5-1 with TRBJ2-1, with 10 nucleotides matching TRBD1. This CDR3 is 14 amino acids long. Unmatched junction bases numbered 8, after V lost 4 bases and J lost 10 bases. Germline V lookup: CDR1 SGHRS, CDR2 YFSETQ. CDR3 in DNA: TGCGCCAGCAGCCCCCGGGACAGGGGTCGGGAGCAGTTCTTC. Amino acids: CASSPRDRGREQFF.

This chain joins TRBV6-1 and TRBJ1-5; no clear D gene. The V end lost 2 bases, the J end lost 12 bases, and 11 bases lay between the germline ends. The CDR3 contains 12 residues. The germline V gene has CDR1 MNHNS and CDR2 SASEGT. The CDR3 sequence: CASSEIIQFQHF. The CDR3, as DNA: TGTGCCAGCAGTGAAATAATCCAGTTCCAGCATTTT.

The rearrangement links TRBV7-9 to TRBJ2-3; possible D gene TRBD2, 6 bases. This CDR3 region has 16 residues. Germline V gives CDR1 SEHNR, CDR2 FQNEAQ (reference sequence). The ends were cut back, 0 bases at V and 0 bases at J, with 10 bases in the middle. CDR3 sequence reads: CASSLASGYSTDTQYF. CDR3 sequence (DNA): TGTGCCAGCAGCTTAGCTAGCGGATATAGCACAGATACGCAGTATTTT.

The chain employs TRBV3-1 (or the pseudogene TRBV3-2) and TRBJ2-7; 16 nucleotides line up with TRBD2. The CDR3 extends over 19 amino acids. The germline V gene has CDR1 LGHDT and CDR2 YNNKEL (reference sequence). J was trimmed by 3 bases and V by 4 bases; bases with no gene match: 12. CDR3 nucleotides: TGTGCCAGCAGCCGTACCGGGACTAGCGGGGGGGCCGGCCGCTACGAGCAGTACTTC. Its protein is CASSRTGTSGGAGRYEQYF.

V and J are TRBV27 and TRBJ2-7; TRBD1 agrees at 7 bases. Looked up from germline, CDR1 is MNHEY and CDR2 is SMNVEV (reference sequence). The CDR3 length is 15 residues. V lost 2 bases to trimming and J lost 11 bases; unmatched junction nucleotides: 15. In nucleotides, the CDR3 is TGTGCCAGCAGTTTAGGGGACAGACAGGGCGCGAGGAAGTACTTC. This translates into CASSLGDRQGARKYF.

CDR3 amino acids: CASSYFQGSTGELFF. The CDR3 nucleotides are TGTGCCAGCAGTTACTTTCAGGGGAGCACCGGGGAGCTGTTTTTT. The rearrangement links TRBV6-6 to TRBJ2-2; TRBD1 is a possible D gene (6 bases). This CDR3 spans 15 amino acids. Germline V lookup: CDR1 MNHNY, CDR2 SVGAGI (reference sequence). V lost 1 base to trimming and J lost 4 bases, with 10 bases between them.

The chain carries TRBV7-2 and TRBJ2-7; D call uncertain. The CDR3 extends over 13 amino acids. V was clipped by 0 bases and J by 4 bases, with 7 bases between them. CDR1 SGHTA and CDR2 FQGNSA come from the germline V gene. The CDR3 DNA reads as TGTGCCAGCAGCTTAGCTAAAGCATACGAGCAGTACTTC. Amino acid sequence: CASSLAKAYEQYF.

The rearrangement uses TRBV18 and TRBJ1-5; a possible D gene is TRBD1 (5 bases). The CDR3 covers 15 residues. Germline V gene sequence: CDR1 KGHSH, CDR2 LQKENI. Trimming stripped 0 bases from V and 2 bases from J, with 8 bases between. This chain's CDR3 is CASSPPGGGNQPQHF. The CDR3 DNA is TGTGCCAGCTCACCACCGGGGGGGGGCAATCAGCCCCAGCATTTT. Based on the CDR3 plus reference TRBV18 and TRBJ1-5, the full variable domain is NAGVMQNPRHLVRRRGQEARLRCSPMKGHSHVYWYRQLPEEGLKFMVYLQKENIIDESGMPKERFSAEFPKEGPSILRIQQVVRGDSAAYFCASSPPGGGNQPQHFGDGTRLSIL.

The table lists this clone with a few counts. The CDR3 DNA reads as TGTGCCAGCAGCCAAGATTGGCTAGCCCCCCCCAATGAGCAGTTCTTC. Encoded protein: CASSQDWLAPPNEQFF. The chain has TRBV4-2 and TRBJ2-1; weak D call: TRBD2 (5 bases). The CDR3 contains 16 residues. The V and J ends lost 0 bases and 6 bases respectively, with 15 bases between them. CDR1 is LGHNA and CDR2 is YNFKEQ in the germline V gene.

This clone was counted only a few times. As DNA, the CDR3 is TGTGCCAGTAAGCTTAGCAATCAGCCCCAGCATTTT. Translated, it gives CASKLSNQPQHF. The V and J genes are TRBV19 and TRBJ1-5; no clear D gene. The CDR3 totals 12 residues. With 7 bases removed from V and 0 bases from J, the gap between germline ends came to 4 bases. Germline CDR1 reads LNHDA; CDR2 reads SQIVND (reference sequence).

The chain recombines TRBV7-2 with TRBJ1-1; TRBD1 matches 7 bases. Germline V gene data show CDR1 as SGHTA and CDR2 as FQGNSA. The length of the CDR3 is 13 residues. V lost 3 bases and J lost 11; bases outside the gene matches: 9. The CDR3 loop reads CASSLDRNGKAFF. The DNA of the CDR3 is TGTGCCAGCAGCTTGGACAGGAACGGAAAGGCTTTCTTT.

V usage is TRBV7-3 and J usage is TRBJ2-5, with TRBD1 matching 8 bases. In germline, CDR1 is SGHTA, CDR2 FQGTGA. V shed 5 bases, J shed 4 bases, and the junction held 3 bases outside the gene matches. The CDR3 contains 13 residues. The CDR3 coding sequence is TGTGCCAGCAGCCGAACAGGGGGAGAGACCCAGTACTTC. Protein sequence: CASSRTGGETQYF.

The chain joins TRBV5-6 to TRBJ2-5, with D perhaps matching TRBD1 (5 bases). Trimming took off 4 bases at V and 5 bases at J, with 9 bases between the two ends. Germline assignment: CDR1 SGHDT and CDR2 YYEEEE. The CDR3 runs to 12 residues. CDR3 in amino acids: CASSGAGETQYF. The CDR3 DNA is TGTGCCAGCAGCGGGGCCGGGGAGACCCAGTACTTC.

The rearrangement links TRBV30 to TRBJ2-3; TRBD2 aligns across 14 bases. CDR1 and CDR2 (germline): GTSNPN, SVGIG (reference sequence). CDR3 length equals 14 residues. The V and J ends lost 8 bases and 4 bases, in that order; junction bases with no gene match: 5. In DNA form, the CDR3 reads TGTGCCGGTAGACTAGCGGGAGGGCCAGATACGCAGTATTTT. Translating it yields CAGRLAGGPDTQYF.

This clone is a singleton in its sample. The rearrangement joins TRBV12-3 or TRBV12-4 to TRBJ1-1; no definite D call. Trimming cost V 2 bases and J 5 bases, with 6 bases left between them. CDR3 size: 12 residues. The CDR3: CASSLLRTEAFF. The CDR3 bases are TGTGCCAGCAGTTTACTCCGGACTGAAGCTTTCTTT.

The J gene is TRBJ1-6, the V gene TRBV5-1, with D possibly being TRBD1 (5 bases). Germline CDR1 SGHRS, CDR2 YFSETQ. The CDR3 totals 15 residues. Trimming took off 2 bases at V and 9 bases at J, with 15 bases between the two ends. CDR3 amino acids: CASSFRAGTRSPLHF. For the CDR3, the DNA is TGCGCCAGCAGCTTCCGAGCAGGGACGCGTTCACCCCTCCACTTT.

CDR3 nucleotides: TGTGCCAGCAGCCCGATTGACAGGGTCGGCTATGGCTACACCTTC. As protein: CASSPIDRVGYGYTF. The chain is built from TRBV27 and TRBJ1-2; 7 bases are a match to TRBD1. There are 15 residues in the CDR3. J gave up 4 bases and V 6 bases, and 11 bases lay outside the gene matches. CDR1 and CDR2 from the germline V gene are MNHEY and SMNVEV (reference sequence).

In this sample, this clone turned up once. V and J are TRBV19 and TRBJ1-5; D call uncertain. Trimming pared 6 bases from V and 0 bases from J, leaving 6 bases between. Germline V CDR1 and CDR2: LNHDA, SQIVND (reference sequence). The CDR3 loop spans 13 amino acids. The CDR3 region is CASSTVSNQPQHF. CDR3 nucleotide sequence: TGTGCCAGTAGCACAGTTAGCAATCAGCCCCAGCATTTT.

The chain uses TRBV18 and TRBJ1-1, with D tentatively TRBD1 (6 bases). The germline V gene encodes CDR1 KGHSH and CDR2 LQKENI. CDR3 length equals 13 residues. The V end lost 2 bases, the J end lost 9 bases, and 13 bases lay between the germline ends. This chain's CDR3 is CASSPGTQNKAFF. In nucleotides, the CDR3 is TGTGCCAGCTCACCAGGGACACAAAATAAAGCTTTCTTT.

The genes are TRBV3-1 (or the pseudogene TRBV3-2) and TRBJ1-3; D not certain. Germline V CDR1 and CDR2: LGHDT, YNNKEL (reference sequence). The CDR3 has 16 residues. Trimming stripped 0 bases from V and 3 bases from J, with 12 bases between. The chain's CDR3 is CASSQDLPNSGNTIYF. DNA for the CDR3: TGTGCCAGCAGCCAAGATCTACCGAACAGTGGAAACACCATATATTTT.

The chain has TRBV5-5 and TRBJ2-1; D gene unclear. This CDR3 is 14 amino acids long. V lost 0 bases and J 4 bases, leaving 8 bases between the germline ends. Germline CDR1 SGHKS, CDR2 YYEKEE (reference sequence). The CDR3 is CASSLAGWYNEQFF. CDR3 coding DNA: TGTGCCAGCAGCTTGGCTGGGTGGTACAATGAGCAGTTCTTC. The variable domain in full, with the rest retrieved from reference TRBV5-5 and TRBJ2-1, is DAGVTQSPTHLIKTRGQQVTLRCSPISGHKSVSWYQQVLGQGPQFIFQYYEKEERGRGNFPDRFSARQFPNYSSELNVNALLLGDSALYLCASSLAGWYNEQFFGPGTRLTVL.

This chain joins TRBV3-1 (or the pseudogene TRBV3-2) and TRBJ2-7; D uncertain. Looked up from germline, CDR1 is LGHDT and CDR2 is YNNKEL (reference sequence). With 3 bases removed from V and 2 bases from J, the gap between germline ends came to 8 bases. There are 13 residues in the CDR3. The CDR3 DNA is TGTGCCAGCAGCCAGGAGTGGGCCTACGAGCAGTACTTC. It encodes CASSQEWAYEQYF.

The chain is built from TRBV5-4 and TRBJ2-5; TRBD2 matches 8 bases. V shed 4 bases and J 3 bases; nucleotides not matched to a gene: 5. This CDR3 has 14 amino acids. Germline V lookup: CDR1 SGHNT, CDR2 YYREEE (reference sequence). The CDR3 DNA follows: TGTGCCAGCAGCCCCGGGGGGGCCAAAGAGACCCAGTACTTC. Translated: CASSPGGAKETQYF.